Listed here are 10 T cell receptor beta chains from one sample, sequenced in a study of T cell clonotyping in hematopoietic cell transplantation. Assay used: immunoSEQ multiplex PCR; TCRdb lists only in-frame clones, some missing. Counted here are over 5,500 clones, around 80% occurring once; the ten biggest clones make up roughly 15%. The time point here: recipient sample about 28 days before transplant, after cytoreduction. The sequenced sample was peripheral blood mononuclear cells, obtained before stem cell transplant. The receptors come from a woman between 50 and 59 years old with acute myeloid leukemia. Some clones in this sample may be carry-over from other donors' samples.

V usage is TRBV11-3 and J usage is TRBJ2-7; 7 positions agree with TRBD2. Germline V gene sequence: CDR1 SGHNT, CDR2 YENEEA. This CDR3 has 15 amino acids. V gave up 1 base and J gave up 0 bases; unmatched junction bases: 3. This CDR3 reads CASSLGGGSSYEQYF. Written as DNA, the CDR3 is TGTGCCAGCAGCTTAGGGGGGGGAAGCTCCTACGAGCAGTACTTC.

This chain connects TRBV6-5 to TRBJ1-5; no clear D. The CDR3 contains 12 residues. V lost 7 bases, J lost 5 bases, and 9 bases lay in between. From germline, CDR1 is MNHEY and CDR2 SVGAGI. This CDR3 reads CASNPPDQPQHF. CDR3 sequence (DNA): TGTGCCAGCAATCCCCCGGATCAGCCCCAGCATTTT.

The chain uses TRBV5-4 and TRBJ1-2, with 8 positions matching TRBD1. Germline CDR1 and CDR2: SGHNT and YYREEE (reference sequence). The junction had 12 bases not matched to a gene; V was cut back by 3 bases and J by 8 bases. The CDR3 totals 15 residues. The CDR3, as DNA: TGTGCCAGCAGCTATGACAGGGGAAGGGACAGAGGCTACACCTTC. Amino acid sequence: CASSYDRGRDRGYTF.

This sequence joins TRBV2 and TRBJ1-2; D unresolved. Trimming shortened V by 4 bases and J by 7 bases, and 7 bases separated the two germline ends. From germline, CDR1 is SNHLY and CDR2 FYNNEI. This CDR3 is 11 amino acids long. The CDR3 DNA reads TGTGCCAGCAGTGCGGGCCGTGGCTACACCTTC. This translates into CASSAGRGYTF. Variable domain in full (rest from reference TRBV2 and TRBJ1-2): EPEVTQTPSHQVTQMGQEVILRCVPISNHLYFYWYRQILGQKVEFLVSFYNNEISEKSEIFDDQFSVERPDGSNFTLKIRSTKLEDSAMYFCASSAGRGYTFGSGTRLTVV.

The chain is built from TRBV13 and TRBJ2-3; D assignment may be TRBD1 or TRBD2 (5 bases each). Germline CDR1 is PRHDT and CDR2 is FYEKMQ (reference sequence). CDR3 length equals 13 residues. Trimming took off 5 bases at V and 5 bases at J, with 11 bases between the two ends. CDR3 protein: CASSQGRRDTQYF. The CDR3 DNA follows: TGTGCCAGCAGCCAGGGACGGAGAGATACGCAGTATTTT.

For the CDR3, the DNA is TGTGCCAGCAGCTTAGATTGCTGTCGCCCCTCCTACGAGCAGTACTTC. Amino acid sequence: CASSLDCCRPSYEQYF. This rearrangement joins TRBV11-3 to TRBJ2-7; D gene uncertain. The CDR3 runs to 16 residues. Between the trimmed V and J ends, which lost 0 bases and 0 bases, there was a span of 12 bases. The germline V gene has CDR1 SGHNT and CDR2 YENEEA.

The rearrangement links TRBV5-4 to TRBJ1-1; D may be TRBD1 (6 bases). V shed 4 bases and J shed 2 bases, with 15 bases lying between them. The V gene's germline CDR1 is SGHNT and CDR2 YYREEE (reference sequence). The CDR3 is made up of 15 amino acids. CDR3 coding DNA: TGTGCCAGCAGCCCTCCGACAGGAGCCAACACTGAAGCTTTCTTT. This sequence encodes CASSPPTGANTEAFF.

In DNA, the CDR3 is TGTGCCAGCAGCGTGCCGAGGAAAAGCCCCTATGGCTACACCTTC. Protein: CASSVPRKSPYGYTF. V gene TRBV5-6 combines with J gene TRBJ1-2; D uncertain. Trimming left V 4 bases short and J 4 bases short, with 17 bases between. Germline V gene sequence: CDR1 SGHDT, CDR2 YYEEEE. The CDR3 is 15 amino acids.

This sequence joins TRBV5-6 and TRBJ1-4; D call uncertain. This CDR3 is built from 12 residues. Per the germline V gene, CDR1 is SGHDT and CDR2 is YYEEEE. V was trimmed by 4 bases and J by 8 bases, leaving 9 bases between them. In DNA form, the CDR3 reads TGTGCCAGCAGCCGCGTGGGGGAAAAACTGTTTTTT. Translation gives CASSRVGEKLFF.

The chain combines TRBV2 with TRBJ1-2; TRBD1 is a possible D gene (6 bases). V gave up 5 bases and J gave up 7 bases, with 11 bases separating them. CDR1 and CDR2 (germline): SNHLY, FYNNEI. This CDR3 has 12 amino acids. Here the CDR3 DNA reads TGTGCCAGCAGTCCTACAGGGCTTGGCTACACCTTC. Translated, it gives CASSPTGLGYTF.